This T cell receptor beta chain emerged from a study of neurological immune-mediated disorders. Study-wide findings and caveats: Across subjects, no CDR3 amino acid sequence appeared in expanded clones of more than one subject, a finding that suggested private repertoires in all groups.

CDR3 length: 15 residues. CDR1 DFQATT and CDR2 SNEGSKA come from the germline V gene (reference sequence). With V trimmed by 6 bases and J by 1 base, 10 bases remained unmatched. This clonotype came up many times. What it binds is not known. As for the cDNA, it was generated by 5'RACE with 10-nucleotide random UMIs. A single record per CDR3 protein comes from TCRdb applying MiXCR to the 5' RACE reads. The top ten clones hold over 1% of a sample with about 120,000 distinct CDR3 sequences, approximately 3.2% of them seen once. V gene TRBV20-1 combines with J gene TRBJ2-3, with TRBD2 matching over 7 bases. The sequenced material came from PBMCs. The origin of this receptor is a woman in her 30s with multiple sclerosis. Here the CDR3 DNA reads TGCAGTGCCCACGACTGGGCGGGGGGCACAGATACGCAGTATTTT. Amino acid sequence: CSAHDWAGGTDTQYF.